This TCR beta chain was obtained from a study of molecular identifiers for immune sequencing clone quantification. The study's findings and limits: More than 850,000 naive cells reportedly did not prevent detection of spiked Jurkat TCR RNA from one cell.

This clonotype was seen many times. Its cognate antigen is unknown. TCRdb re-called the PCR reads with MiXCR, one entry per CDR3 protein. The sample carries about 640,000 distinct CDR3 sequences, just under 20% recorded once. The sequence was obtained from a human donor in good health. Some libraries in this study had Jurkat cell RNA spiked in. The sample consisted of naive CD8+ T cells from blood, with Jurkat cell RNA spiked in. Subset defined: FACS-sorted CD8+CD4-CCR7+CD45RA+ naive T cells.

The CDR3 DNA sequence: TGCGCCAGCAGCCAAGAAAGGGGCTACGAGCAGTACTTC. This gives the protein CASSQERGYEQYF. V gene TRBV4-1 combines with J gene TRBJ2-7; D perhaps matches TRBD1 (5 bases). Trimming pared 0 bases from V and 3 bases from J, leaving 6 bases between. Germline CDR1 reads MGHRA; CDR2 reads YSYEKL. This CDR3 comprises 13 residues.